A single sample is the source of the 14 T cell receptor beta chains below, sequenced in a study of shared clonotypes between healthy human individuals. TCRdb's copy holds only in-frame clones and misses some; the assay was immunoSEQ multiplex PCR. This table holds roughly 450,000 clones, roughly 78% found once. The sample taken for sequencing was PBMCs. These receptors came from a woman aged 40 to 50 in good health. Some clones in this sample may be carry-over from other donors' samples.

The rearrangement links TRBV7-3 to TRBJ2-1, with D possibly matching TRBD2 (6 bases). The V gene lost 3 bases and the J gene lost 4 bases, with 22 bases spanning the gap. The CDR3 covers 18 residues. Germline assignment: CDR1 SGHTA and CDR2 FQGTGA. CDR3 in amino acids: CASSFWPPRDSNYNEQFF. CDR3 coding DNA: TGTGCCAGCAGCTTCTGGCCCCCGCGGGACTCCAATTACAATGAGCAGTTCTTC.

The chain is built from TRBV29-1 and TRBJ2-2; D is uncertain. Germline V gene data show CDR1 as SQVTM and CDR2 as ANQGSEA. The CDR3 totals 12 residues. V lost 3 bases to trimming and J lost 8 bases, with 10 bases between them. This chain's CDR3 is CSVDWGLGELFF. The CDR3 DNA is TGCAGCGTTGATTGGGGTTTAGGGGAGCTGTTTTTT.

The V and J genes are TRBV15 and TRBJ1-2; a possible D gene is TRBD1 (5 bases). This CDR3 region has 17 residues. Germline V CDR1 and CDR2: LNHNV, YYDKDF (reference sequence). Trimming took 3 bases from V and 4 from J, leaving 21 bases between them. CDR3 in DNA: TGTGCCACCAGCAGTTACCGCACGGACATACTACTCTATGGCTACACCTTC. Translated, it gives CATSSYRTDILLYGYTF.

V and J are TRBV5-4 and TRBJ2-1; D unresolved. The germline CDR1 and CDR2 sequences are SGHNT and YYREEE (reference sequence). V was trimmed by 1 base and J by 5 bases, leaving 7 bases between them. The CDR3 is made up of 13 amino acids. CDR3 in amino acids: CASSLWENNEQFF. The DNA for the CDR3 is TGTGCCAGCAGCTTGTGGGAAAACAATGAGCAGTTCTTC. The variable domain in full, with the rest retrieved from reference TRBV5-4 and TRBJ2-1, is ETGVTQSPTHLIKTRGQQVTLRCSSQSGHNTVSWYQQALGQGPQFIFQYYREEENGRGNFPPRFSGLQFPNYSSELNVNALELDDSALYLCASSLWENNEQFFGPGTRLTVL.

This clone was observed a handful of times. The rearrangement uses TRBV28 and TRBJ2-5; D might be TRBD2 (5 bases). From germline, CDR1 is MDHEN and CDR2 SYDVKM. The CDR3 is 11 amino acids. CDR3 sequence (DNA): TGTGCAGGAGGAGCCCAAGAGACCCAGTACTTC. Residues: CAGGAQETQYF. The entire variable domain, with the rest obtained from reference TRBV28 and TRBJ2-5, is as follows: DVKVTQSSRYLVKRTGEKVFLECVQDMDHENMFWYRQDPGLGLRLIYFSYDVKMKEKGDIPEGYSVSREKKERFSLILESASTNQTSMYLCAGGAQETQYFGPGTRLLVL.

This clone has only a few counts. The chain recombines TRBV27 with TRBJ2-1, with 7 bases lining up with TRBD2. The germline gives CDR1 MNHEY, CDR2 SMNVEV (reference sequence). Unmatched junction bases numbered 8, after V lost 6 bases and J lost 3 bases. The CDR3 is 15 amino acids. As DNA, the CDR3 is TGTGCCAGCAGACGCGACGGGGAGGGCTACAATGAGCAGTTCTTC. This codes for CASRRDGEGYNEQFF.

This chain joins TRBV18 and TRBJ1-2; 9 bases map to TRBD1. V dropped 3 bases and J dropped 0; count of bases not matched to a gene: 8. CDR1 and CDR2 (germline): KGHSH, LQKENI. The CDR3 is 17 residues long. For the CDR3, the DNA is TGTGCCAGCTCACCCGGGACAGGGATAGGAGCTAACTATGGCTACACCTTC. Amino acid sequence: CASSPGTGIGANYGYTF.

This sequence joins TRBV5-1 and TRBJ2-1; no definite D call. The CDR3 contains 12 residues. The V gene's germline CDR1 is SGHRS and CDR2 YFSETQ. Deletions cut 2 bases from V and 8 bases from J, with 8 bases between. The CDR3 coding sequence is TGCGCCAGCAGCTTTGTTTCTGATGAGCAGTTCTTC. Its translation is CASSFVSDEQFF.

The chain joins TRBV28 to TRBJ1-3; perhaps TRBD1 as D (6 bases). This CDR3 comprises 16 residues. V was clipped by 7 bases and J by 0 bases, with 16 bases between them. CDR1 and CDR2 (germline): MDHEN, SYDVKM. This CDR3 is CASTLGTFRSGNTIYF. DNA for the CDR3: TGTGCCAGCACCCTAGGGACATTTCGCTCTGGAAACACCATATATTTT.

This chain connects TRBV19 to TRBJ2-7, with 8 bases matching TRBD1. The germline CDR1 and CDR2 sequences are LNHDA and SQIVND (reference sequence). Losses at the gene ends were 5 bases for V and 0 bases for J; bases not matched to a gene: 3. This CDR3 region has 14 residues. The CDR3 DNA reads TGTGCCAGTAGTCCCGGGACAGGCTCCTACGAGCAGTACTTC. It codes for CASSPGTGSYEQYF.

The J gene is TRBJ1-4, the V gene TRBV6-5; D perhaps matches TRBD1 (5 bases). The CDR3 is 14 residues long. Per germline, CDR1 MNHEY and CDR2 SVGAGI. V was trimmed by 6 bases and J by 4 bases, leaving 12 bases between them. CDR3 sequence (DNA): TGTGCCAGCAGCCCGACAGTTTATAATGAAAAACTGTTTTTT. The encoded protein is CASSPTVYNEKLFF.

The V and J genes are TRBV28 and TRBJ1-2, with D perhaps matching TRBD1 (6 bases). V dropped 4 bases and J dropped 4 bases, with 16 bases sitting between them. Germline V gene data show CDR1 as MDHEN and CDR2 as SYDVKM. CDR3 length equals 15 residues. The CDR3 DNA reads as TGTGCCAGCAGTTCCCCCACAGGGTCGGCCTATGGCTACACCTTC. Its translation is CASSSPTGSAYGYTF.

The chain employs TRBV30 and TRBJ2-7; TRBD2 is a possible D gene (5 bases). Germline V gene data show CDR1 as GTSNPN and CDR2 as SVGIG (reference sequence). V lost 2 bases and J 2 bases, leaving 13 bases between the germline ends. The CDR3 sequence is 14 residues long. The CDR3 spells CAWSSGIRTYEQYF. The DNA of the CDR3 is TGTGCCTGGAGTTCCGGGATCAGGACCTACGAGCAGTACTTC. Full variable domain (remainder filled in from reference TRBV30 and TRBJ2-7): SQTIHQWPATLVQPVGSPLSLECTVEGTSNPNLYWYRQAAGRGLQLLFYSVGIGQISSEVPQNLSASRPQDRQFILSSKKLLLSDSGFYLCAWSSGIRTYEQYFGPGTRLTVT.

About this clone: Different DNA sequences within this sample yield the same CDR3. The rearrangement links TRBV28 to TRBJ2-7, with unresolved D. V lost 1 base and J 3 bases, leaving 7 bases between the germline ends. The CDR3 extends over 13 amino acids. Per germline, CDR1 MDHEN and CDR2 SYDVKM. Written as DNA, the CDR3 is TGTGCCAGCAGTTTATTGGGCAGCTACGAGCAGTACTTC. This translates into CASSLLGSYEQYF.